Listed below are T cell receptor beta chains from one sample, sequenced in a study of blood T cell repertoires in COVID-19. TCRdb's table, derived via immunoSEQ multiplex PCR, lists solely in-frame clones and lacks some. The data contain a few hundred thousand clones, 85% to 90% of them singletons. Sequencing used peripheral blood. The origin of the receptors is a woman aged 60-70 years with COVID-19, enrolled during active disease. CDR3s include the opening cysteine and the closing phenylalanine or tryptophan. Fields, in order: V gene, J gene, clone size, D gene, CDR3 DNA, CDR3 protein. The D gene is left open where the match is weak. Only some rows state a clone size, as once, few, many or a class for expanded clones.

v_gene: TRBV19; j_gene: TRBJ2-3; abundance: -; d_gene: TRBD2; CDR3nt: TGTGCCAGTGGGGGGGGGATCGCAGATACGCAGTATTTT; CDR3aa: CASGGGIADTQYF
v_gene: TRBV9; j_gene: TRBJ2-5; abundance: -; d_gene: TRBD1; CDR3nt: TGTGCCAGCAGCGTAGCTGGGGGGACAGGGGGCCAAGAGACCCAGTACTTC; CDR3aa: CASSVAGGTGGQETQYF
v_gene: TRBV25-1; j_gene: TRBJ1-5; abundance: -; d_gene: TRBD1; CDR3nt: TGTGCCAGCAGTGACCGAGGGGGCGCGGGGCCCCAGCATTTT; CDR3aa: CASSDRGGAGPQHF
v_gene: TRBV5-6; j_gene: TRBJ1-6; abundance: -; d_gene: -; CDR3nt: TGTGCCAGCAGCTTACACGAAAATAATTCACCCCTCCACTTT; CDR3aa: CASSLHENNSPLHF
v_gene: TRBV6-2/TRBV6-3; j_gene: TRBJ1-3; abundance: -; d_gene: -; CDR3nt: TGTGCCAGCAGTTTTCCAGGGCGTCGAAACACCATATATTTT; CDR3aa: CASSFPGRRNTIYF
v_gene: TRBV30; j_gene: TRBJ1-6; abundance: -; d_gene: -; CDR3nt: TGTGCCTGGGCAGGGCTAATGAATTCACCCCTCCACTTT; CDR3aa: CAWAGLMNSPLHF
v_gene: TRBV5-4; j_gene: TRBJ2-3; abundance: -; d_gene: -; CDR3nt: TGTGCCAGCAGCTTGGCCGGGACACCAGATACGCAGTATTTT; CDR3aa: CASSLAGTPDTQYF
v_gene: TRBV19; j_gene: TRBJ1-1; abundance: -; d_gene: -; CDR3nt: TGTGCCAGTAGTATCACCCCAGGGTTTATAGCTTTCTTT; CDR3aa: CASSITPGFIAFF
v_gene: TRBV19; j_gene: TRBJ2-5; abundance: -; d_gene: TRBD2; CDR3nt: TGTGCCAGTGGGAGGGTCCAAGAGACCCAGTACTTC; CDR3aa: CASGRVQETQYF
v_gene: TRBV21-1; j_gene: TRBJ1-6; abundance: -; d_gene: -; CDR3nt: TGTGCCAGCAGCTACCACGATCCGGACAGGGCTTCGGCACCCCTCCACTTT; CDR3aa: CASSYHDPDRASAPLHF
v_gene: TRBV4-3; j_gene: TRBJ1-5; abundance: -; d_gene: -; CDR3nt: TGCGCCAGCAGCCAAGGGTGGCAGGGCAATCAGCCCCAGCATTTT; CDR3aa: CASSQGWQGNQPQHF
v_gene: TRBV6-2/TRBV6-3; j_gene: TRBJ2-1; abundance: -; d_gene: -; CDR3nt: TGTGCCAGCAGTTACTCTGACAGTGGGAATGAGCAGTTCTTC; CDR3aa: CASSYSDSGNEQFF
v_gene: TRBV18; j_gene: TRBJ1-5; abundance: -; d_gene: TRBD1; CDR3nt: TGTGCCAGCTCGCCAGACGGGACAGCCTATAGCAATCAGCCCCAGCATTTT; CDR3aa: CASSPDGTAYSNQPQHF
v_gene: TRBV27; j_gene: TRBJ1-2; abundance: -; d_gene: -; CDR3nt: TGTGCCAGCAGCCCGATGGACAGTAACTATGGCTACACCTTC; CDR3aa: CASSPMDSNYGYTF
v_gene: TRBV9; j_gene: TRBJ2-7; abundance: -; d_gene: TRBD1; CDR3nt: TGTGCCAGCAGCGTAGTGATTGCGGTTACGGACAGGAAGTCGGTACGATCTACCTACGAGCAGTACTTC; CDR3aa: CASSVVIAVTDRKSVRSTYEQYF
v_gene: TRBV5-6; j_gene: TRBJ1-5; abundance: -; d_gene: -; CDR3nt: TGTGCCAGCAGCCCACCCCGAGTCCTCCCCCCACAGCCCCAGCATTTT; CDR3aa: CASSPPRVLPPQPQHF
v_gene: TRBV19; j_gene: TRBJ1-1; abundance: -; d_gene: TRBD1; CDR3nt: TGTGCCAGTAGTCTGGGACAGCAAAACACTGAAGCTTTCTTT; CDR3aa: CASSLGQQNTEAFF
v_gene: TRBV5-1; j_gene: TRBJ2-3; abundance: -; d_gene: TRBD2; CDR3nt: TGCGCCAGCAGCCCCGAGGGACTAGCGGGGACGAATACGCAGTATTTT; CDR3aa: CASSPEGLAGTNTQYF
v_gene: TRBV7-9; j_gene: TRBJ2-1; abundance: -; d_gene: -; CDR3nt: TGTGCCAGCAGCTTAGTGTTCAAGGGGTTCGACTCCTACAATGAGCAGTTCTTC; CDR3aa: CASSLVFKGFDSYNEQFF
v_gene: TRBV5-8; j_gene: TRBJ2-3; abundance: -; d_gene: TRBD2; CDR3nt: TGTGCCAGCAGCTTGGGAGTTGCGGGGGGACCGGATACGCAGTATTTT; CDR3aa: CASSLGVAGGPDTQYF
v_gene: TRBV2; j_gene: TRBJ1-4; abundance: -; d_gene: -; CDR3nt: TGTGCCAGCAGTGAACAGGGGACGCAGAGGGAAAAACTGTTTTTT; CDR3aa: CASSEQGTQREKLFF
v_gene: TRBV2; j_gene: TRBJ1-5; abundance: once; d_gene: -; CDR3nt: TGTGCCAGCGGGCTGGCACTTGATCAGCCCCAGCATTTT; CDR3aa: CASGLALDQPQHF
v_gene: TRBV19; j_gene: TRBJ1-5; abundance: -; d_gene: -; CDR3nt: TGTGCCAGTAGGGGGGCAGGGCACAATCAGCCCCAGCATTTT; CDR3aa: CASRGAGHNQPQHF
v_gene: TRBV9; j_gene: TRBJ2-4; abundance: -; d_gene: -; CDR3nt: TGTGCCAGCAGCGTAGGGGGGCAGGGAAACATTCAGTACTTC; CDR3aa: CASSVGGQGNIQYF
v_gene: TRBV3-1/TRBV3-2; j_gene: TRBJ2-2; abundance: -; d_gene: TRBD2; CDR3nt: TGTGCCAGCAGCCAAGGCGGGGGGGCCACCGGGGAGCTGTTTTTT; CDR3aa: CASSQGGGATGELFF
v_gene: TRBV7-2; j_gene: TRBJ2-3; abundance: few; d_gene: TRBD1; CDR3nt: TGTGCCAGCAGCTTAACGGGACAGGTCACAGATACGCAGTATTTT; CDR3aa: CASSLTGQVTDTQYF
v_gene: TRBV18; j_gene: TRBJ2-7; abundance: -; d_gene: TRBD2; CDR3nt: TGTGCCAGCTCACCACCCCGGGGACTAAGCTACGAGCAGTACTTC; CDR3aa: CASSPPRGLSYEQYF
v_gene: TRBV11-2; j_gene: TRBJ2-2; abundance: -; d_gene: -; CDR3nt: TGTGCCAGCAGCCCCAGGGCCCGAGTGGGCACCGGGGAGCTGTTTTTT; CDR3aa: CASSPRARVGTGELFF
v_gene: TRBV15; j_gene: TRBJ1-5; abundance: -; d_gene: -; CDR3nt: TGTGCCACCTCTTTTGAGTATAGCAATCAGCCCCAGCATTTT; CDR3aa: CATSFEYSNQPQHF
v_gene: TRBV19; j_gene: TRBJ1-1; abundance: -; d_gene: -; CDR3nt: TGTGCCAGTAGTATTAACATGAACACTGAAGCTTTCTTT; CDR3aa: CASSINMNTEAFF
v_gene: TRBV3-1/TRBV3-2; j_gene: TRBJ1-2; abundance: -; d_gene: -; CDR3nt: TGTGCCAGCAGCCAGACGGGGGTTTATGGCTACACCTTC; CDR3aa: CASSQTGVYGYTF
v_gene: TRBV7-3; j_gene: TRBJ1-1; abundance: -; d_gene: -; CDR3nt: TGTGCCAGCAGCTTAGGACACAGCAACACTGAAGCTTTCTTT; CDR3aa: CASSLGHSNTEAFF